Listed here is a single T cell receptor (beta chain). The data belong to a study of blood T cell repertoires in COVID-19. Across the whole study: PBMCs, B-cell-depleted T cells, or T cells provided the cDNA or gDNA that made up the material.

The CDR3 length is 15 residues. Germline lookup yields CDR1 MDHEN and CDR2 SYDVKM. V dropped 2 bases and J dropped 0; count of bases not matched to a gene: 3. Measured with immunoSEQ multiplex PCR; TCRdb has only the in-frame clones, and not every one. The sample consists of roughly 47,000 clones, roughly 88% of them appearing once. The sequenced material came from peripheral blood. The clonotype was recovered from a man aged 45-60 years with acute or convalescent COVID-19. The V gene is TRBV28, the J gene TRBJ1-1; 7 positions agree with TRBD1. Here the CDR3 reads CASSLPGQLNTEAFF. The CDR3 DNA reads as TGTGCCAGCAGTTTACCGGGACAGTTGAACACTGAAGCTTTCTTT.